A single sample gave rise to the 15 T cell receptor beta chains below, sequenced in a study of tumor and adjacent non-tumor tissue in lung cancer. RNA was extracted from bulk tissue without any cell sorting. Distant lung tissue was collected more than 3 cm away from the tumor edge. Three rounds of nested PCR, following a modified ARM-PCR protocol, produced the TCRbeta library. MiXCR, applied by TCRdb to the multiplex PCR reads, yields one record per CDR3 protein. The sample holds 90,000 to 100,000 distinct CDR3 sequences; 80% are singletons and the top ten take approximately 28%. Sequenced: distant non-tumor lung tissue. The receptor source for this set is a man aged 55 to 70 with small cell lung cancer.

J is TRBJ2-3 and V is TRBV12-1; TRBD1 was called by the table and not checked on the DNA. TRBV12-1 is a pseudogene. The CDR3 loop spans 18 amino acids. CDR3 amino acids: CASSFAQTGYSFTDTQYF. DNA for the CDR3: TGTGCCAGCAGCTTTGCCCAGACAGGGTATAGTTTCACAGATACGCAGTATTTT.

About this clonotype itself: A junction boundary mismatches the germline segment, possibly from a read error. The chain links TRBV6-5 to TRBJ1-3; no definite D call. The germline CDR1 and CDR2 sequences are MNHEY and SVGAGI. CDR3 length: 15 amino acids. CDR3 amino acids: CARSLRGISGNTIYF. CDR3 nucleotides: TGTGCCAGGAGTTTGCGAGGGATTTCTGGAAACACCATATATTTT.

This clonotype was detected a few times. This sequence may be a read error, since a much larger clone differs from it by one base. The rearrangement joins TRBV6-1 to TRBJ2-2; D perhaps matches TRBD1 (6 bases). The CDR3 length is 15 residues. CDR1 and CDR2 from the germline V gene are MNHNS and SASEGT. V was trimmed by 4 bases and J by 6 bases, leaving 15 bases between them. This chain's CDR3 is CASSASGKGAGELFF. In DNA form, the CDR3 reads TGTGCCAGCAGTGCCTCAGGCAAGGGGGCCGGGGAGCTGTTTTTT.

The chain recombines TRBV10-2 with TRBJ2-2; perhaps TRBD2 as D (5 bases). Per germline, CDR1 WSHSY and CDR2 SAAADI. V lost 8 bases and J lost 4, with 20 bases in between. This CDR3 comprises 16 residues. The CDR3 sequence: CASRGRELAITGELFF. CDR3 bases: TGCGCCAGCCGTGGAAGGGAATTAGCGATCACCGGGGAGCTGTTTTTT.

CDR3 sequence: CASIKRDSQMMIEQFF. The CDR3 DNA follows: TGTGCCAGCATTAAACGGGACAGTCAAATGATGATCGAGCAGTTCTTC. The rearrangement uses TRBV6-1 and TRBJ2-1, with 7 bases aligning to TRBD1. The CDR3 has 16 amino acids. Germline V gene sequence: CDR1 MNHNS, CDR2 SASEGT. With 7 bases clipped from V and 10 bases from J, the junction kept 19 bases outside the gene matches.

The chain is built from TRBV29-1 and TRBJ2-1; 8 bases fit TRBD2. The CDR3 contains 16 residues. Germline V gene data show CDR1 as SQVTM and CDR2 as ANQGSEA. V lost 6 bases, J lost 10 bases, and 20 bases stayed unmatched. The CDR3 is CSVATTSVRAGKEQFF. The CDR3 DNA follows: TGCAGCGTCGCTACGACTAGCGTGAGGGCAGGGAAAGAGCAGTTCTTC.

The chain couples TRBV5-1 to TRBJ2-3; 7 bases line up with TRBD1. The CDR3 is 14 amino acids. Per germline, CDR1 SGHRS and CDR2 YFSETQ. V dropped 9 bases and J dropped 3; count of bases not matched to a gene: 10. Here the CDR3 reads CANSLQGMTDTQYF. The DNA of the CDR3 is TGCGCCAACAGTCTACAGGGGATGACAGATACGCAGTATTTT.

This clonotype came up a few times. This may be a read error: a much more frequent sequence differs by one nucleotide. This sequence joins TRBV20-1 and TRBJ2-3; a possible D gene is TRBD2 (6 bases). The germline CDR1 and CDR2 sequences are DFQATT and SNEGSKA (reference sequence). The CDR3 has 14 amino acids. CDR3 residues: CSAKAGVSTDMQYF. CDR3 coding DNA: TGCAGTGCTAAAGCGGGTGTTAGCACAGATATGCAGTATTTT.

Comments on this clonotype: This may come from a read error, since a much larger clone is one base off. The chain couples TRBV28 to TRBJ2-3, with 7 bases aligning to TRBD2. This CDR3 is 18 amino acids long. After removal of 5 bases from V and 1 base from J, the junction contained 15 bases not matched to a gene. Per the germline V gene, CDR1 is MDHEN and CDR2 is SYDVKM. DNA for the CDR3: TGTGCCAGCAGTGACCCCAGCGGGGCTAGCGGTGGCACAGATACGCAGTATTTT. It translates to CASSDPSGASGGTDTQYF.

The chain uses TRBV12-3 or TRBV12-4 and TRBJ2-1; D is possibly TRBD2 (6 bases). The CDR3 runs to 15 residues. V was pared by 7 bases and J by 13 bases, with 26 bases between. This CDR3 reads CASKNSGRNYIDQFF. The CDR3 DNA reads as TGTGCCAGCAAGAATAGTGGGAGGAACTACATTGATCAGTTCTTC.

This clonotype was recorded a few times. The germline gene is not matched at one end of the junction; a read error may be the cause. The chain couples TRBV11-3 to TRBJ2-1; weak D call: TRBD2 (6 bases). The CDR3 has 14 amino acids. CDR1 and CDR2 from the germline V gene are SGHNT and YENEEA. The CDR3, as DNA: TGTGCTAGCAGCTTTTCGGGAGCCGACAATGAGCAGTCCTTC. Encoded protein: CASSFSGADNEQSF. Full variable domain (remainder filled in from reference TRBV11-3 and TRBJ2-1): EAGVVQSPRYKIIEKKQPVAFWCNPISGHNTLYWYLQNLGQGPELLIRYENEEAVDDSQLPKDRFSAERLKGVDSTLKIQPAELGDSAVYLCASSFSGADNEQSFGPGTRLTVL.

Worth noting for this clonotype: Sequence at one end of the junction differs from germline and may be a read error. V usage is TRBV11-2 and J usage is TRBJ2-2; D might be TRBD2 (5 bases). The CDR3 covers 15 residues. From germline, CDR1 is SGHAT and CDR2 FQNNGV. The CDR3 DNA reads as TGTGCCAGCAGCTTAACCCCCCAGGCCACCGAGGAGGTGTTTTTT. It codes for CASSLTPQATEEVFF.

Worth noting for this clonotype: An end of the junction differs from the germline gene, which may be a read error. This chain links TRBV6-5 with TRBJ2-7, with D tentatively TRBD1 or TRBD2 (6 bases each). CDR1 and CDR2 from the germline V gene are MNHEY and SVGAGI. CDR3 length: 14 amino acids. CDR3 nucleotide sequence: TGTACCAGCAGTTCGGGAGAGGGGGTTTACGAGCAGTACTTC. Translated: CTSSSGEGVYEQYF.

A word on this clonotype: The CDR3 does not close with the conserved phenylalanine or tryptophan, likely indicating a read error. The chain combines TRBV6-5 with TRBJ2-1, with 11 positions matching TRBD2. In germline, CDR1 is MNHEY, CDR2 SVGAGI. This CDR3 is built from 17 residues. CDR3 amino acids: CASRYSIWGLADSEQFS. DNA for the CDR3: TGTGCCAGCAGATACTCGATCTGGGGACTAGCGGACAGTGAGCAGTTCTCC.

A note on this clonotype: An end of the junction does not agree with germline; a read error may underlie this. The V and J genes are TRBV6-2 or TRBV6-3 and TRBJ2-1; 10 bases match TRBD2. Germline V gene data show CDR1 as MNHEY and CDR2 as SVGEGT. The CDR3 length is 16 residues. The DNA for the CDR3 is TGTGCCAGTAGTCCCTCACTAGCGGGGACCTACAGTGAGCAGTTCTTC. As protein: CASSPSLAGTYSEQFF.